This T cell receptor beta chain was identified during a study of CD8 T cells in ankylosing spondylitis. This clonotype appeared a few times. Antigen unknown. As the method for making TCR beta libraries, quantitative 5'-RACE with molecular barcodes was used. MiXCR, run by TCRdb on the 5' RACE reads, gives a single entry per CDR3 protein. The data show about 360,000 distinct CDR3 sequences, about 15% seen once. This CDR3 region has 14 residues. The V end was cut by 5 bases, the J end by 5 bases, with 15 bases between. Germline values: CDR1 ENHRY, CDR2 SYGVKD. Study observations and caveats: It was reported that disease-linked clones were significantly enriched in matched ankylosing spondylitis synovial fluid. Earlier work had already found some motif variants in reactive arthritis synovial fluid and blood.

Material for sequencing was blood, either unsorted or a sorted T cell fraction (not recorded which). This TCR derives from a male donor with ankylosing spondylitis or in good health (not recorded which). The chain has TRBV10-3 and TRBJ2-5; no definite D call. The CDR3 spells CAISYGFGDETQYF. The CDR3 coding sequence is TGTGCCATCAGTTATGGGTTTGGGGATGAGACCCAGTACTTC.